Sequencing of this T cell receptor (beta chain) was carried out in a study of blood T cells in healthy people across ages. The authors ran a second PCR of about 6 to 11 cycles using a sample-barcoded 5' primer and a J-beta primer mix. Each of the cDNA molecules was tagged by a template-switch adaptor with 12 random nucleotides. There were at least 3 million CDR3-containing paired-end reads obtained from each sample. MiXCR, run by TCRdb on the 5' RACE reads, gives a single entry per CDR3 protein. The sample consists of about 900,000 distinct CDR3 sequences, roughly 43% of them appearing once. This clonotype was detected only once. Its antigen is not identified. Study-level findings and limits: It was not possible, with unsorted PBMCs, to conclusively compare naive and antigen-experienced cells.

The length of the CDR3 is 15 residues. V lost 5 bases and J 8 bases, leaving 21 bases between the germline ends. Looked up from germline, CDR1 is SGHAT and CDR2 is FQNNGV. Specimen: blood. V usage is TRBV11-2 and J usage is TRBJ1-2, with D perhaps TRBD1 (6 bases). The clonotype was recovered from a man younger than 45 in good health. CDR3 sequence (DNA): TGTGCCAGCAGCCGCCGGGACAATCCCTTGGGCGGCTACACCTTC. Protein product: CASSRRDNPLGGYTF.